The 25 T cell receptor beta chains reported below all come from one sample, sequenced in a study of T cells in localized non-small cell lung cancer. Assay: immunoSEQ multiplex PCR; the TCRdb copy retains only in-frame clones and omits some. Of around 78,000 clones in the sample, 85% to 90% are singletons; the top ten hold less than 25%. Material: peripheral blood, obtained before any cancer treatment. These receptor sequences come from a woman aged 35-75 years with stage I squamous cell lung carcinoma.

Comment on this clone: A read error is likely, as this CDR3 ends without the conserved phenylalanine or tryptophan. The DNA is omitted, as the CDR3 cannot be located on it reliably, and the CDR3 follows TCRdb's listing. The V call is TRBV11-3, the J call TRBJ2-7; no DNA check was done on the table's D call, TRBD1. Germline lookup yields CDR1 SGHNT and CDR2 YENEEA. Including both end residues, the CDR3 is 10 amino acids long. This CDR3 reads CASSPQGWLS.

This chain connects TRBV4-2 to TRBJ2-1; 9 bases line up with TRBD2. CDR3 length: 16 amino acids. V dropped 0 bases and J dropped 8; count of bases not matched to a gene: 8. Germline CDR1 is LGHNA and CDR2 is YNFKEQ. CDR3 nucleotides: TGTGCCAGCAGCCAAGATACGGTAGCGGGGGCGGATGAGCAGTTCTTC. Its translation: CASSQDTVAGADEQFF.

The chain uses TRBV6-1 and TRBJ1-5, with a tentative D call TRBD1 (5 bases). Trimming stripped 8 bases from V and 5 bases from J, with 13 bases between. The germline CDR1 and CDR2 sequences are MNHNS and SASEGT. The CDR3 spans 13 residues. In nucleotides, the CDR3 is TGTGCCAGCCGCCTAAGGGGAGATCAGCCCCAGCATTTT. Its translation is CASRLRGDQPQHF.

The chain employs TRBV30 and TRBJ1-1; weak D call: TRBD1 (5 bases). The CDR3 has 13 amino acids. CDR1 and CDR2 from the germline V gene are GTSNPN and SVGIG (reference sequence). Trimming removed 3 bases at V and 4 bases at J, with 12 bases between. CDR3 region: CAWRSGDGTEAFF. CDR3 coding DNA: TGTGCCTGGAGGTCGGGGGATGGCACTGAAGCTTTCTTT.

This clone was detected once. This chain uses TRBV30 with TRBJ1-1, with 7 bases aligning to TRBD1. V lost 4 bases and J lost 6; bases outside the gene matches: 5. Germline V CDR1 and CDR2: GTSNPN, SVGIG (reference sequence). The CDR3 consists of 12 residues. The CDR3 coding sequence is TGTGCCTGGACCCTGGACAGGCCTGAAGCTTTCTTT. Encoded protein: CAWTLDRPEAFF.

The chain couples TRBV9 to TRBJ2-1, with D hard to call. This CDR3 has 13 residues. Trimming removed 3 bases at V and 9 bases at J, with 13 bases between. The germline gives CDR1 SGDLS, CDR2 YYNGEE. The CDR3 DNA sequence: TGTGCCAGCAGCGCCGTGACACGTGGTGAGCAGTTCTTC. It encodes CASSAVTRGEQFF.

The chain employs TRBV5-1 and TRBJ1-5, with 7 bases that match TRBD1. The germline V gene has CDR1 SGHRS and CDR2 YFSETQ. CDR3 size: 14 residues. V shed 4 bases, J shed 3 bases, and the junction held 4 bases outside the gene matches. The CDR3 sequence is CASSPGTDNQPQHF. The CDR3 bases are TGCGCCAGCAGCCCGGGGACAGACAATCAGCCCCAGCATTTT. The full variable domain, completed using reference TRBV5-1 and TRBJ1-5, is KAGVTQTPRYLIKTRGQQVTLSCSPISGHRSVSWYQQTPGQGLQFLFEYFSETQRNKGNFPGRFSGRQFSNSRSEMNVSTLELGDSALYLCASSPGTDNQPQHFGDGTRLSIL.

The chain links TRBV10-3 to TRBJ1-4, with D possibly TRBD1 on 5 matching bases. Deletions cut 6 bases from V and 7 bases from J, with 12 bases between. This CDR3 region has 13 residues. Germline CDR1 reads ENHRY; CDR2 reads SYGVKD. The CDR3 is CAISLGTGEKLFF. In nucleotides, the CDR3 is TGTGCCATCAGCCTGGGGACGGGTGAAAAACTGTTTTTT.

In DNA form, the CDR3 reads TGTGCCAGCAGTTCAGACAGGGCTCTGTTCCATGAGCAGTTCTTC. Protein product: CASSSDRALFHEQFF. This sequence joins TRBV5-4 and TRBJ2-1; the match to TRBD1 covers 7 bases. Germline V lookup: CDR1 SGHNT, CDR2 YYREEE (reference sequence). V lost 5 bases, J lost 8 bases, and 13 bases stayed unmatched. The CDR3 contains 15 residues.

V gene TRBV19 combines with J gene TRBJ1-5; a possible D gene is TRBD1 (5 bases). The CDR3 consists of 15 residues. CDR1 and CDR2 from the germline V gene are LNHDA and SQIVND (reference sequence). Trimming stripped 6 bases from V and 0 bases from J, with 12 bases between. The CDR3: CASSPGDLSNQPQHF. CDR3 in DNA: TGTGCCAGTAGCCCCGGGGACCTTAGCAATCAGCCCCAGCATTTT.

This chain's CDR3 is CASSDRDLSSDEQFF. The CDR3 DNA is TGCGCCAGCAGTGATCGAGACTTGTCGAGCGATGAGCAGTTCTTC. This sequence joins TRBV10-1 and TRBJ2-1; D not resolved. The V end lost 3 bases, the J end lost 8 bases, and 17 bases lay between the germline ends. The CDR3 totals 15 residues. Germline V CDR1 and CDR2: WNHNN, SYGVQD (reference sequence).

The genes are TRBV6-5 and TRBJ2-7, with D tentatively TRBD1 or TRBD2 (7 bases each). Trimming removed 6 bases at V and 0 bases at J, with 15 bases between. Germline loops: CDR1 MNHEY, CDR2 SVGAGI. The CDR3 runs to 15 residues. The CDR3 sequence: CASSISGTVSYEQYF. The CDR3 nucleotides read TGTGCCAGCAGCATAAGCGGGACAGTCTCCTACGAGCAGTACTTC.

V and J are TRBV18 and TRBJ1-5; D unclear. V lost 2 bases and J 3 bases, leaving 5 bases between the germline ends. CDR1 KGHSH and CDR2 LQKENI come from the germline V gene. CDR3 length: 13 residues. CDR3 nucleotide sequence: TGTGCCAGCTCACCAGGGGTCAATCAGCCCCAGCATTTT. Residues: CASSPGVNQPQHF.

This clone was counted between two and nine times. The chain uses TRBV28 and TRBJ1-5, with TRBD1 matching 7 bases. The CDR3 is 15 residues long. In germline, CDR1 is MDHEN, CDR2 SYDVKM. With V trimmed by 4 bases and J by 4 bases, 7 bases remained unmatched. The CDR3 protein is CASSYADRDNQPQHF. The CDR3 bases are TGTGCCAGCAGTTACGCCGACAGGGATAATCAGCCCCAGCATTTT.

The gene calls are TRBV19 and TRBJ1-5, with D hard to call. CDR1 and CDR2 (germline): LNHDA, SQIVND (reference sequence). Trimming cost V 7 bases and J 0 bases, with 10 bases left between them. The CDR3 has 14 amino acids. CDR3 amino acids: CASNSGSSNQPQHF. The CDR3 region has the DNA TGTGCCAGTAACAGCGGATCTAGCAATCAGCCCCAGCATTTT.

The V call is TRBV29-1, the J call TRBJ1-1; D gene uncertain. Per the germline V gene, CDR1 is SQVTM and CDR2 is ANQGSEA. The CDR3 covers 10 residues. V lost 4 bases, J lost 3 bases, and 3 bases lay in between. The CDR3 sequence: CSVVHTEAFF. DNA for the CDR3: TGCAGCGTTGTTCACACTGAAGCTTTCTTT.

This rearrangement joins TRBV30 to TRBJ2-3; D is possibly TRBD1 (7 bases). Germline CDR1 and CDR2: GTSNPN and SVGIG (reference sequence). The CDR3 is 13 amino acids. V lost 2 bases to trimming and J lost 8 bases, with 14 bases between them. CDR3 protein: CAWSLRGAGTQYF. The DNA for the CDR3 is TGTGCCTGGAGTCTCAGGGGGGCGGGTACGCAGTATTTT.

The chain recombines TRBV7-6 with TRBJ2-1; no clear D gene. The CDR3 spans 16 residues. V lost 1 base to trimming and J lost 3 bases, with 13 bases between them. Germline CDR1 and CDR2: SGHVS and FNYEAQ. The CDR3 nucleotides are TGTGCCAGCAGCTTAGATCTGGCAGTGAACTACAATGAGCAGTTCTTC. Translating it yields CASSLDLAVNYNEQFF.

The chain joins TRBV6-1 to TRBJ1-1; D might be TRBD1 (5 bases). This CDR3 contains 14 residues. In germline, CDR1 is MNHNS, CDR2 SASEGT. V gave up 7 bases and J gave up 10 bases, with 22 bases separating them. DNA for the CDR3: TGTGCCAGCACCGAGGCGTGGCAGGGAAGGGGAGCTTTCTTT. Its protein product is CASTEAWQGRGAFF.

This clone was seen more than once but under ten times. The chain has TRBV29-1 and TRBJ2-1; 8 nucleotides agree with TRBD2. The J segment lost 9 bases and the V segment lost 7 bases, leaving 8 bases of the junction unmatched. Germline-derived CDR1 and CDR2 are SQVTM and ANQGSEA. The CDR3 contains 12 residues. The CDR3 loop reads CSAPGGPSEQFF. CDR3 DNA sequence: TGCAGCGCCCCGGGGGGGCCCTCTGAGCAGTTCTTC.

The chain combines TRBV5-1 with TRBJ2-3; the D call may be TRBD1 or TRBD2 (5 bases each). Trimming left V 3 bases short and J 3 bases short, with 14 bases between. The CDR3 covers 15 residues. Germline assignment: CDR1 SGHRS and CDR2 YFSETQ. CDR3 nucleotide sequence: TGCGCCAGCAGCTCCCGGGACCCCCAGACAGATACGCAGTATTTT. As protein: CASSSRDPQTDTQYF.

The J gene is TRBJ2-1, the V gene TRBV11-2, with 7 bases fitting TRBD1. In germline, CDR1 is SGHAT, CDR2 FQNNGV. Unmatched junction bases numbered 10, after V lost 0 bases and J lost 5 bases. The CDR3 spans 17 residues. The CDR3 DNA reads TGTGCCAGCAGCTTAGATGATGAGACAGGGTTAAACAATGAGCAGTTCTTC. This gives the protein CASSLDDETGLNNEQFF.

A single count supports this clone. The rearrangement uses TRBV6-6 and TRBJ2-7, with 12 nucleotides matching TRBD2. The CDR3 is 15 amino acids. Germline assignment: CDR1 MNHNY and CDR2 SVGAGI (reference sequence). V shed 5 bases, J shed 2 bases, and the junction held 4 bases outside the gene matches. The CDR3 reads CASSKTSGGTYEQYF. In DNA form, the CDR3 reads TGTGCCAGCAGTAAGACTAGCGGGGGAACCTACGAGCAGTACTTC.

CDR3 DNA: TGTGCCAGTAGCGAAGCACGGGGCAATCAGCCCCAGCATTTT. This encodes CASSEARGNQPQHF. V usage is TRBV19 and J usage is TRBJ1-5; D uncertain. This CDR3 has 14 amino acids. The V end lost 6 bases, the J end lost 2 bases, and 11 bases lay between the germline ends. In germline, CDR1 is LNHDA, CDR2 SQIVND (reference sequence).

The chain combines TRBV5-1 with TRBJ2-1, with 9 bases aligning to TRBD1. Germline V lookup: CDR1 SGHRS, CDR2 YFSETQ. The J segment lost 0 bases and the V segment lost 4 bases, leaving 8 bases of the junction unmatched. The CDR3 spans 17 residues. The CDR3 spells CASSLVGTGSSYNEQFF. In DNA, the CDR3 is TGCGCCAGCAGCCTTGTGGGGACAGGGAGCTCCTACAATGAGCAGTTCTTC.